This T cell receptor (beta chain) is from a study of metastatic and nonmetastatic thyroid tumors. This clone was detected many times. TCRdb reanalyzed the PCR reads with MiXCR. The profile covers roughly 59,000 clones, with around 16% appearing a single time and roughly a tenth taken by the ten largest. Germline CDR1 reads SEHNR; CDR2 reads FQNEAQ (reference sequence). The CDR3 spans 14 residues. Trimming took 9 bases from V and 5 from J, leaving 16 bases between them. Until they underwent thyroid surgery, no patient had received any treatment. The receptor comes from a male donor with papillary thyroid cancer or a benign thyroid nodule (not recorded which). Some clones in this sample may be carry-over from other donors' samples. This chain links TRBV7-9 with TRBJ1-4; D ambiguous. The sequenced sample was blood. The CDR3 sequence is CASAVSGYNEKLFF. CDR3 DNA sequence: TGTGCCAGTGCCGTATCGGGGTACAATGAAAAACTGTTTTTT.